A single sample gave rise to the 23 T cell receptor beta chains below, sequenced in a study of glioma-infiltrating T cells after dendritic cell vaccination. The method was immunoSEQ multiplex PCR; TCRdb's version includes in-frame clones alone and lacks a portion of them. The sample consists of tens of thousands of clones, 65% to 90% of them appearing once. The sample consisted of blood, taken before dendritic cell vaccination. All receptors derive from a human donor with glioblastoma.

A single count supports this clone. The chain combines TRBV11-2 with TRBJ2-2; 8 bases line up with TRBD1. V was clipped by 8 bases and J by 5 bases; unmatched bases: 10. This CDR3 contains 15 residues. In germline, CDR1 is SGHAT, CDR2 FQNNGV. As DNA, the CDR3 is TGTGCCAGCGGCCTTCAGGGGGCGGGAACCGGGGAGCTGTTTTTT. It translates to CASGLQGAGTGELFF.

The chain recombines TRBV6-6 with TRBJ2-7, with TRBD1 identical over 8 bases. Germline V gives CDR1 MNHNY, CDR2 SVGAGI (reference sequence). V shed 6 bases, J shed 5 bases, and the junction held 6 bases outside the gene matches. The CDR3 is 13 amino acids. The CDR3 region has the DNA TGTGCCAGCAGAACCGCAGGGGGCAACGAGCAGTACTTC. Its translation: CASRTAGGNEQYF.

The DNA for the CDR3 is TGTGCCAGCAGCCAGATAGCCGGGACTAGCGGAGGCAACACCGGGGAGCTGTTTTTT. This sequence encodes CASSQIAGTSGGNTGELFF. The chain combines TRBV4-2 with TRBJ2-2; 11 positions match TRBD2. V shed 3 bases, J shed 2 bases, and the junction held 11 bases outside the gene matches. This CDR3 region has 19 residues. The V gene's germline CDR1 is LGHNA and CDR2 YNFKEQ.

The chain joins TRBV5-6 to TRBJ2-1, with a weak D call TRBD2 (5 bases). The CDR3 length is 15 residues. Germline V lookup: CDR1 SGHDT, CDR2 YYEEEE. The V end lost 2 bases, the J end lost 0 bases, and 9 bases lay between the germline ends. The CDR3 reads CASSFGGLSYNEQFF. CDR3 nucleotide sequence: TGTGCCAGCAGCTTCGGCGGGCTCTCCTACAATGAGCAGTTCTTC.

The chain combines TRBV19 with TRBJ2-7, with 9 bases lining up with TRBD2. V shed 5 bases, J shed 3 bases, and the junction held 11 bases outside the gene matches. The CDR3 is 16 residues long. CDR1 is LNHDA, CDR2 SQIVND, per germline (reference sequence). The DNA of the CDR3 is TGTGCCAGTAGTCTGACTAGCGGAGTTCCGTACTACGAGCAGTACTTC. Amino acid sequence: CASSLTSGVPYYEQYF.

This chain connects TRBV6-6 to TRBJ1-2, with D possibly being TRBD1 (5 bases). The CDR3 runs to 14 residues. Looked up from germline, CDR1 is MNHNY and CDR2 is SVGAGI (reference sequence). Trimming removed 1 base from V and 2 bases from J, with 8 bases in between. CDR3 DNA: TGTGCCAGCAGTTACTTGGGGGGGAACTATGGCTACACCTTC. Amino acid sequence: CASSYLGGNYGYTF.

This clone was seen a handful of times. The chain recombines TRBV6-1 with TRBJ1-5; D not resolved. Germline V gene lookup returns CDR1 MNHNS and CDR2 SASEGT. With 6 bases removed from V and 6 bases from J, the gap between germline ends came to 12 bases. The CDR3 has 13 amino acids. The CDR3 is CASRPRGSQPQHF. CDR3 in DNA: TGTGCCAGCAGACCGAGAGGGTCTCAGCCCCAGCATTTT.

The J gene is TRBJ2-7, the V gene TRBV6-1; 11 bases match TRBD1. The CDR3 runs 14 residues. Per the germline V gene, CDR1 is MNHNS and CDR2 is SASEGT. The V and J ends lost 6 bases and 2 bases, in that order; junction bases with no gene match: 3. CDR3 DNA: TGTGCCAGCAGGGACAGGGGGCAAACCTACGAGCAGTACTTC. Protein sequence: CASRDRGQTYEQYF.

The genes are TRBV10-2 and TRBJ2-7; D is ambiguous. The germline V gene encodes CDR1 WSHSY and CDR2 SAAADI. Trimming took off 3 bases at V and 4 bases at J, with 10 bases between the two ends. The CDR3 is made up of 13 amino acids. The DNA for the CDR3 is TGCGCCAGCAGTGACCCGCCCGGGTACGAGCAGTACTTC. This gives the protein CASSDPPGYEQYF.

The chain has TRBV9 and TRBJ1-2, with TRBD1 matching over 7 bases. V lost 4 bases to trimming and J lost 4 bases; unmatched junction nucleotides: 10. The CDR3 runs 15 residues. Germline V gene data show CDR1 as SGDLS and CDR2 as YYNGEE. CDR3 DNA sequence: TGTGCCAGCAGCCCCCGGGGACAGAGCTTCTATGGCTACACCTTC. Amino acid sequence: CASSPRGQSFYGYTF.

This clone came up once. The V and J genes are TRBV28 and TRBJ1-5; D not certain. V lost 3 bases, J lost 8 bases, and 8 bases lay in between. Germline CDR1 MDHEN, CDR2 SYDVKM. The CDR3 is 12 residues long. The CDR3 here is CASSLEGKPQHF. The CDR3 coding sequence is TGTGCCAGCAGTTTGGAGGGCAAGCCCCAGCATTTT.

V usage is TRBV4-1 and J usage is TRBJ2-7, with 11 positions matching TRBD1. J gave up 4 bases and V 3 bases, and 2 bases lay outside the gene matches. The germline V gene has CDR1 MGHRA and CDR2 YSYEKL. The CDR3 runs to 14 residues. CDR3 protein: CASSQGQGVYEQYF. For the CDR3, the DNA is TGCGCCAGCAGCCAGGGACAGGGGGTTTACGAGCAGTACTTC.

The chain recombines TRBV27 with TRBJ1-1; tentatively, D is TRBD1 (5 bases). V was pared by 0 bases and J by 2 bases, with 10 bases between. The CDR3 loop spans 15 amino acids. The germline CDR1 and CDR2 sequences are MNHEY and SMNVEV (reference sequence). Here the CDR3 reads CASSLSATVNTEAFF. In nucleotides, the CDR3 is TGTGCCAGCAGTTTATCGGCGACAGTAAACACTGAAGCTTTCTTT.

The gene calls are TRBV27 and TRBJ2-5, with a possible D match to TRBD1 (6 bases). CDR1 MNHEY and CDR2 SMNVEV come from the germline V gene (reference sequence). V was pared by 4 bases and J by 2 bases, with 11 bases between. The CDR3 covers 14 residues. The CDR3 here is CASSSIDRQETQYF. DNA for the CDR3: TGTGCCAGCAGTTCTATTGACAGGCAAGAGACCCAGTACTTC.

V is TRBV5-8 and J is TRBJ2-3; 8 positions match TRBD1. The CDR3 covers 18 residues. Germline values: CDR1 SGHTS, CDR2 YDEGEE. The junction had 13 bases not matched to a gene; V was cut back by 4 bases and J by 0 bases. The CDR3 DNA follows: TGTGCCAGCAGCCCCGGGGCCAGACAGGGGCGAAGCACAGATACGCAGTATTTT. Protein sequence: CASSPGARQGRSTDTQYF.

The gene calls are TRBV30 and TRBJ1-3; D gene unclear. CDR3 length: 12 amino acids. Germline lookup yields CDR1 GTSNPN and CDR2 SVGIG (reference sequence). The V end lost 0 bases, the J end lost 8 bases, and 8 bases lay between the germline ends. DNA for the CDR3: TGTGCCTGGAGTGTGGTCGGGTACACCATATATTTT. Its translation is CAWSVVGYTIYF.

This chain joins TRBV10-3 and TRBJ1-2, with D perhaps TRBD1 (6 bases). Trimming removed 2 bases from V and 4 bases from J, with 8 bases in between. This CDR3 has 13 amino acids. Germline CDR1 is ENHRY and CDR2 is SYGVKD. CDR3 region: CAISEDRIYGYTF. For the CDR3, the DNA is TGTGCCATCAGTGAGGACAGGATCTATGGCTACACCTTC.

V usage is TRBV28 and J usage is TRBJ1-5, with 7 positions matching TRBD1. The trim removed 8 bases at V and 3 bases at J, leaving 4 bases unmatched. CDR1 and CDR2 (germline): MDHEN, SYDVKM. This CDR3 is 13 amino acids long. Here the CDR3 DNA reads TGTGCCAGCGGAGGGACAGCCAATCAGCCCCAGCATTTT. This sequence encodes CASGGTANQPQHF.

CDR3 nucleotide sequence: TGTGCCAGCAGCTTAGTTATCGGACTAGCGGGGAGCTCCTACAATGAGCAGTTCTTC. Amino acid sequence: CASSLVIGLAGSSYNEQFF. The chain uses TRBV13 and TRBJ2-1; TRBD2 matches 12 bases. The V segment lost 1 base and the J segment 0 bases; nucleotides outside the gene matches: 7. From germline, CDR1 is PRHDT and CDR2 FYEKMQ (reference sequence). This CDR3 region has 19 residues.

This CDR3 reads CASSLGLAGAYEQYF. Here the CDR3 DNA reads TGTGCCAGCAGCTTAGGGCTAGCGGGGGCCTACGAGCAGTACTTC. The chain links TRBV7-2 to TRBJ2-7, with 10 nucleotides matching TRBD2. With V trimmed by 1 base and J by 2 bases, 2 bases remained unmatched. Germline loops: CDR1 SGHTA, CDR2 FQGNSA. The length of the CDR3 is 15 residues.

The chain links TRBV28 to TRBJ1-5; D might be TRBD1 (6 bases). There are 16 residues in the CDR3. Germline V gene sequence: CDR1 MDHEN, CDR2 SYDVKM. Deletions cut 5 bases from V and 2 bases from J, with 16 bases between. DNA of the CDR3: TGTGCCAGCAGTGAGGGGGGGCTATTGCGCAATCAGCCCCAGCATTTT. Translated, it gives CASSEGGLLRNQPQHF.

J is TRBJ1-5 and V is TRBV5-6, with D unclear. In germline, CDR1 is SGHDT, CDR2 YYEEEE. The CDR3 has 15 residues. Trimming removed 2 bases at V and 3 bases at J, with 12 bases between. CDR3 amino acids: CASSFEGQPNQPQHF. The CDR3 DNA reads TGTGCCAGCAGCTTTGAGGGCCAACCCAATCAGCCCCAGCATTTT.

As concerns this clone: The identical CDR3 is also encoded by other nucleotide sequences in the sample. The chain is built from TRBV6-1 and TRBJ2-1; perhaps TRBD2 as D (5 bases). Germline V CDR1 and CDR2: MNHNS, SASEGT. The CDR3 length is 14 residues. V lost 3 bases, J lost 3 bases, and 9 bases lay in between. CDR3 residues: CASSEVAGYNEQFF. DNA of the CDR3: TGTGCCAGCAGTGAGGTTGCGGGCTACAATGAGCAGTTCTTC.